The rows below give T cell receptor beta chains drawn from one sample of a study of blood T cell repertoires in COVID-19. The table came from immunoSEQ multiplex PCR; TCRdb's copy has only in-frame clones and leaves some out. Of about 55,000 clones listed, just under 85% are singletons. Sequenced sample: peripheral blood. These receptors all stem from a human donor in a cohort sampled during active COVID-19. Each CDR3 is given without its conserved first and last residue.

v_call	j_call	cdr3_aa
TRBV19	TRBJ1-2	ASSIATGNFYGYT
TRBV29-1	TRBJ1-2	SVEYSGGPYGYT
TRBV4-3	TRBJ2-2	ASSQTDRAPGELF
TRBV7-4	TRBJ1-4	ASSLGQEDEKLF
TRBV23-1	TRBJ1-1	ASSQIDDSGAKPLNTEAF
TRBV25-1	TRBJ1-2	ASSQGAFYGYT
TRBV7-8	TRBJ2-1	ASSPRGWDEQF
TRBV4-3	TRBJ1-1	ASSQAKTVNTEAF
TRBV10-3	TRBJ2-5	AIRGTGKETQY
TRBV18	TRBJ1-5	ASSPGRVNQPQH
TRBV30	TRBJ1-2	ARDSHYGYT
TRBV15	TRBJ2-2	ATSTGQGNTGELF
TRBV30	TRBJ2-7	AWSAGGPYEQY
TRBV4-2	TRBJ2-7	ASSQEHYEQY
TRBV19	TRBJ1-1	ASTLISSNTEAF
TRBV7-6	TRBJ2-3	ASSGGLAPADTQY
TRBV2	TRBJ1-2	ASTEDRAGYT
TRBV29-1	TRBJ1-6	SVRVEGSPLH
TRBV9	TRBJ1-4	ASSVGGANEKLF
TRBV4-3	TRBJ1-6	ASSQDLAGTYNSPLH
TRBV5-1	TRBJ2-3	ASSTGLAGGQDTQY
TRBV3-1/TRBV3-2	TRBJ2-3	ASSTRGSLSTDTQY
TRBV3-1/TRBV3-2	TRBJ1-6	ASSQAESGLH
TRBV6-5	TRBJ2-7	ASSPMGQGAYEQY
TRBV7-9	TRBJ2-3	ASSLGVGRRDTQY
TRBV12-3/TRBV12-4	TRBJ2-7	ASSLDRGDEQY
TRBV18	TRBJ2-5	ASSPTSGQETQY
TRBV6-5	TRBJ2-7	ASQGQGPYEQY
TRBV3-1/TRBV3-2	TRBJ2-5	ASSQDGFGWRTQY
TRBV5-8	TRBJ2-3	ASSGARVTDTQY
TRBV6-2/TRBV6-3	TRBJ2-5	ASSYTRGGRETQY
TRBV11-3	TRBJ2-7	ASSLTGYEQY
TRBV4-3	TRBJ1-4	ASSQDYPRGFSTNEKLF
TRBV11-2	TRBJ2-1	ASSFSGGALWSEQF
TRBV6-6	TRBJ2-7	ASSYRTAAYEQY
TRBV19	TRBJ2-3	ASSIRGIGADTQY
TRBV5-1	TRBJ1-5	ASSLQGISNQPQH
TRBV3-1/TRBV3-2	TRBJ2-2	ASSDGSCRAGELF
TRBV9	TRBJ2-2	ASSVDAAGTTGELF
TRBV11-2	TRBJ1-5	ASSLGVGGSQPQH
TRBV14	TRBJ2-3	ASSPRRVAGGKDTQY
TRBV11-2	TRBJ2-7	ASSLRSAGQGDYEQY
TRBV19	TRBJ1-1	ASSIGYSTEAF
TRBV2	TRBJ1-3	ASSLRGTIY
TRBV27	TRBJ1-3	ASSASSGWSSGNTIY
TRBV7-9	TRBJ1-3	ASSSHGGAGDTIY
TRBV3-1/TRBV3-2	TRBJ1-4	ASSQGAQKEKLF
TRBV19	TRBJ1-5	ASITGGRGNQPQH
TRBV6-6	TRBJ2-1	ASSYSGLAGGDEQF
TRBV15	TRBJ1-2	ATSPTNYGYT
TRBV6-5	TRBJ1-2	ASSYSRPGAYGYT
TRBV4-1	TRBJ2-5	ASSHPAGGQETQY
TRBV5-1	TRBJ2-3	ASSFLGDTQY
TRBV6-5	TRBJ2-2	ASKESGGLGELF